This T cell receptor beta chain was captured in a study of blood T cell repertoires in COVID-19. CDR3 length: 13 amino acids. V lost 5 bases and J 2 bases, leaving 9 bases between the germline ends. CDR1 and CDR2 (germline): LGHNT, FRNRAP. Clones were read by immunoSEQ multiplex PCR, and TCRdb kept only the in-frame ones, dropping some. The sample holds around 140,000 clones, 84% seen once. This clone was seen only a few times. The V call is TRBV12-5, the J call TRBJ1-1; D possibly corresponds to TRBD1 (6 bases). This TCR derives from a man aged 25-45 years with COVID-19, enrolled during active disease. Specimen: peripheral blood. CDR3 sequence reads: CASGKQGNTEAFF. CDR3 nucleotides: TGTGCTAGTGGTAAACAGGGCAACACTGAAGCTTTCTTT.